Below, 8 T cell receptor beta chains from the same sample are listed, as sequenced in a study of blood T cell repertoires in COVID-19 (dated by TCRdb to 2019 to 2021). Library creation used the immunoSEQ multiplex PCR assay. In its TCRdb copy, this immuneACCESS table keeps in-frame sequences only and misses some clones. Where compared with another copy, unresolved V genes explain less than half of these, and the others have no known cause. The sample yields tens of thousands of clones; 86% were counted once. The top ten clones comprise roughly 2% of the sample. Sequenced input: peripheral blood. The receptors originated from a woman aged 60 to 75 with acute or convalescent COVID-19.

The sample holds a few counts of this clone. V usage is TRBV7-2 and J usage is TRBJ1-3; a weak D match, TRBD1 (5 bases). Trimming took off 8 bases at V and 2 bases at J, with 16 bases between the two ends. CDR3 length: 15 amino acids. Germline loops: CDR1 SGHTA, CDR2 FQGNSA. The CDR3 region is CASRGGSGTGNTIYF. For the CDR3, the DNA is TGTGCCAGCCGGGGGGGGTCTGGCACTGGAAACACCATATATTTT. Full variable domain (outside the CDR3, taken from reference TRBV7-2 and TRBJ1-3): GAGVSQSPSNKVTEKGKDVELRCDPISGHTALYWYRQSLGQGLEFLIYFQGNSAPDKSGLPSDRFSAERTGGSVSTLTIQRTQQEDSAVYLCASRGGSGTGNTIYFGEGSWLTVV.

This clone appeared once. The rearrangement uses TRBV21-1 and TRBJ2-3; the table's D call TRBD1 went unverified against the DNA. TRBV21-1 is a recognized pseudogene. The CDR3 is 15 amino acids. CDR3 in DNA: TGTGCCAGCAGCAAAAGGCAGGGCAACACAGATACGCAGTATTTT. This gives the protein CASSKRQGNTDTQYF.

This CDR3 is CASSQADRTGSYEQYF. For the CDR3, the DNA is TGCGCCAGCAGCCAAGCAGACAGAACCGGATCCTACGAGCAGTACTTC. V gene TRBV4-3 combines with J gene TRBJ2-7, with D perhaps TRBD1 (5 bases). The CDR3 extends over 16 amino acids. V was clipped by 1 base and J by 1 base, with 14 bases between them. Germline CDR1 and CDR2: LGHNA and YSLEER.

J is TRBJ1-2 and V is TRBV18; possible D gene TRBD1, 6 bases. The CDR3 contains 13 residues. Trimming left V 8 bases short and J 1 base short, with 11 bases between. Per the germline V gene, CDR1 is KGHSH and CDR2 is LQKENI. CDR3 sequence: CASLGQFNYGYTF. CDR3 bases: TGTGCCAGCCTTGGACAGTTTAACTATGGCTACACCTTC.

CDR3 sequence reads: CASSYSSSGLSNEQFF. DNA for the CDR3: TGTGCCAGCAGTTACTCTTCTAGCGGGCTTTCCAATGAGCAGTTCTTC. This chain uses TRBV6-5 with TRBJ2-1, with 8 positions matching TRBD2. V dropped 0 bases and J dropped 6; count of bases not matched to a gene: 7. Looked up from germline, CDR1 is MNHEY and CDR2 is SVGAGI. The CDR3 runs 16 residues.

The chain uses TRBV7-9 and TRBJ1-2, with no clear D. The CDR3 sequence is 13 residues long. Deletions cut 5 bases from V and 7 bases from J, with 14 bases between. Per germline, CDR1 SEHNR and CDR2 FQNEAQ (reference sequence). This CDR3 reads CASSQRTLSGYTF. The CDR3 DNA follows: TGTGCCAGCAGCCAGCGGACTCTATCTGGCTACACCTTC.

The CDR3 sequence: CASSPDPGGINIQYF. CDR3 in DNA: TGTGCCAGCAGTCCCGACCCGGGCGGGATTAACATTCAGTACTTC. The rearrangement uses TRBV27 and TRBJ2-4; weak D call: TRBD2 (6 bases). Germline V gene lookup returns CDR1 MNHEY and CDR2 SMNVEV (reference sequence). The CDR3 is 15 residues long. Deletions cut 5 bases from V and 7 bases from J, with 18 bases between.

This chain links TRBV18 with TRBJ2-7; 7 bases are shared with TRBD1. V gave up 3 bases and J gave up 1 base; unmatched junction bases: 3. This CDR3 is 14 amino acids long. Per germline, CDR1 KGHSH and CDR2 LQKENI. CDR3 sequence: CASSPGTVSYEQYF. The CDR3 nucleotides read TGTGCCAGCTCACCTGGGACAGTTTCCTACGAGCAGTACTTC.